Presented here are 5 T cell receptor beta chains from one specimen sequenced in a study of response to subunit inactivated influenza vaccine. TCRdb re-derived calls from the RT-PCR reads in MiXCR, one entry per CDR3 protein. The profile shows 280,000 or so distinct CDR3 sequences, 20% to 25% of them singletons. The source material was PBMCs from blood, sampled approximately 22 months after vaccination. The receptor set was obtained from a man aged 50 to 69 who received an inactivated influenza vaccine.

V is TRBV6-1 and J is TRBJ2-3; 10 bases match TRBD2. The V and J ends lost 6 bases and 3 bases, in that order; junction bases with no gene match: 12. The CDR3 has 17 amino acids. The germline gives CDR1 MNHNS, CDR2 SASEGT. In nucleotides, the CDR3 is TGTGCCAGCAGCCCCTGGGAGCGGGAGGGCCAGACAGATACGCAGTATTTT. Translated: CASSPWEREGQTDTQYF.

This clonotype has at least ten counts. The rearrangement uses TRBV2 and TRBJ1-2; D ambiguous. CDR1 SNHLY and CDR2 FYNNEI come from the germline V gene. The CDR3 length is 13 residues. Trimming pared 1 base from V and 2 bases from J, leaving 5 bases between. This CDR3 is CASSEDRNYGYTF. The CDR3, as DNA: TGTGCCAGCAGTGAAGACAGAAACTATGGCTACACCTTC.

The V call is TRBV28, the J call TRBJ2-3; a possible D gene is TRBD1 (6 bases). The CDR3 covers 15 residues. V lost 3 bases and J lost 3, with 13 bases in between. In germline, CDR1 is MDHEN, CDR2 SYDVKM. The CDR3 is CASSFMGRGTDTQYF. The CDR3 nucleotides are TGTGCCAGCAGTTTTATGGGCAGGGGAACAGATACGCAGTATTTT.

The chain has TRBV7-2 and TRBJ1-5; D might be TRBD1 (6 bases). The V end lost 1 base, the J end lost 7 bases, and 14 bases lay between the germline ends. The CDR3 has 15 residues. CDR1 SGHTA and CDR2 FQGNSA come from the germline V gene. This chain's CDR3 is CASSLESGGGQPQHF. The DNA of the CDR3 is TGTGCCAGCAGCTTAGAATCCGGGGGCGGCCAGCCCCAGCATTTT.

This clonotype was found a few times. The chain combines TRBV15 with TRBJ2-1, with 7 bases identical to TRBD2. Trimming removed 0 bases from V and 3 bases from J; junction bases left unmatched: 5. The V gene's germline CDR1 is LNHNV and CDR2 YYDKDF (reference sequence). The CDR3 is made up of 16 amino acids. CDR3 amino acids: CATSRDLGGGYNEQFF. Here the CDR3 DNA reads TGTGCCACCAGCAGAGATCTTGGGGGGGGCTACAATGAGCAGTTCTTC.